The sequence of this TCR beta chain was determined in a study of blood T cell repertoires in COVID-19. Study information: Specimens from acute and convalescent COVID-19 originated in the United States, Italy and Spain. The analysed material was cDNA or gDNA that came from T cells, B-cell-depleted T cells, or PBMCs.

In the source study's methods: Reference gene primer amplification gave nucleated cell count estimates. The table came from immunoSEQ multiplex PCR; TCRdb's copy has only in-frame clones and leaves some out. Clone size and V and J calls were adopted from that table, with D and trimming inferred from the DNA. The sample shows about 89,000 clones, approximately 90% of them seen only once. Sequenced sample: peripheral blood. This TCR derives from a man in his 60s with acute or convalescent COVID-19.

The CDR3 region has the DNA TGTGCCAGCAGCTTAGATGGGACAGGGGGCACCGGGGAGCTGTTTTTT. The encoded protein is CASSLDGTGGTGELFF. The J gene is TRBJ2-2, the V gene TRBV7-9, with TRBD1 matching 11 bases. The V segment lost 1 base and the J segment 4 bases; nucleotides outside the gene matches: 2. This CDR3 region has 16 residues. CDR1 and CDR2 (germline): SEHNR, FQNEAQ (reference sequence).